Below, 26 T cell receptor beta chains from the same sample are listed, as sequenced in a study of blood T cells in healthy people across ages. A second PCR of 7 to 11 cycles used a sample-barcoded 5' primer and a J-beta primer mix. TCRdb itself ran the 5' RACE reads through MiXCR, one entry per CDR3 protein. Of about 640,000 distinct CDR3 sequences in the sample, roughly 58% were seen once. The sample taken for sequencing was blood. Receptor source: a man between 60 and 75 years old in good health.

The chain links TRBV20-1 to TRBJ2-1, with TRBD1 matching 7 bases. Germline CDR1 reads DFQATT; CDR2 reads SNEGSKA (reference sequence). V lost 0 bases, J lost 5 bases, and 4 bases stayed unmatched. This CDR3 comprises 14 residues. The CDR3: CSARDPQGDNEQFF. Here the CDR3 DNA reads TGCAGTGCTAGAGATCCCCAGGGGGACAATGAGCAGTTCTTC.

The chain joins TRBV25-1 to TRBJ2-7; either TRBD1 or TRBD2 may fit D (6 bases each). The CDR3 is 15 residues long. Germline values: CDR1 MGHDK, CDR2 SYGVNS. The V and J ends lost 2 bases and 7 bases respectively, with 18 bases between them. The CDR3 DNA reads as TGTGCCAGCAGTGAAGGCCAGGGGAGGCGAAATGAGCAGTACTTC. Protein product: CASSEGQGRRNEQYF.

This chain links TRBV6-4 with TRBJ1-2, with 9 bases that match TRBD1. The CDR3 is 13 residues long. In germline, CDR1 is MRHNA, CDR2 SNTAGT. V was clipped by 6 bases and J by 4 bases; unmatched bases: 3. The CDR3 DNA follows: TGTGCCAGCAGGGAGACAGGGGGCTATGGCTACACCTTC. Its protein is CASRETGGYGYTF.

This sequence joins TRBV3-1 and TRBJ2-1, with D possibly matching TRBD2 (5 bases). Germline V gives CDR1 LGHDT, CDR2 YNNKEL (reference sequence). V lost 5 bases and J 3 bases, leaving 11 bases between the germline ends. This CDR3 spans 14 amino acids. This CDR3 reads CASSSKRSYNEQFF. The CDR3 region has the DNA TGTGCCAGCAGCTCAAAGCGGAGCTACAATGAGCAGTTCTTC.

This clonotype turned up a few times. V and J are TRBV3-1 and TRBJ2-7; D unresolved. Trimming stripped 0 bases from V and 9 bases from J, with 9 bases between. From germline, CDR1 is LGHDT and CDR2 YNNKEL (reference sequence). The CDR3 extends over 12 amino acids. CDR3 protein: CASSQDYSGQYF. CDR3 coding DNA: TGTGCCAGCAGCCAAGATTACTCGGGGCAGTACTTC.

On this clonotype: This clone may be a read error of a much larger clone one base away. The chain couples TRBV7-2 to TRBJ2-7; D may match TRBD1 or TRBD2 (5 bases each). Germline-derived CDR1 and CDR2 are SGHTA and FQGNSA. Deletions cut 5 bases from V and 7 bases from J, with 21 bases between. The CDR3 totals 15 residues. The CDR3 sequence: CASSPFGTAKREQYF. The CDR3 nucleotides are TGTGCCAGCAGCCCATTCGGGACGGCAAAACGTGAGCAGTACTTC.

This clonotype occurred a few times. The V call is TRBV20-1, the J call TRBJ2-1; tentatively, D is TRBD2 (6 bases). CDR3 length equals 13 residues. V shed 3 bases and J shed 7 bases, with 13 bases lying between them. CDR1 is DFQATT, CDR2 SNEGSKA, per germline (reference sequence). The CDR3 DNA is TGCAGTGCTAGCACTAGCCTGAGGAATGAGCAGTTCTTC. The encoded protein is CSASTSLRNEQFF.

This clonotype was seen a handful of times. The chain joins TRBV5-1 to TRBJ2-4; a possible D gene is TRBD1 (5 bases). This CDR3 is built from 14 residues. V was trimmed by 0 bases and J by 5 bases, leaving 9 bases between them. In germline, CDR1 is SGHRS, CDR2 YFSETQ. The DNA of the CDR3 is TGCGCCAGCAGCTTGGGCGGCAGGGAAAACATTCAGTACTTC. It specifies CASSLGGRENIQYF.

The V gene is TRBV12-3 or TRBV12-4, the J gene TRBJ1-1; the D gene is possibly TRBD1 (5 bases). Trimming removed 4 bases from V and 5 bases from J, with 14 bases in between. This CDR3 contains 14 residues. CDR3: CASSYGRGGTEAFF. The DNA for the CDR3 is TGTGCCAGCAGTTACGGACGCGGGGGAACTGAAGCTTTCTTT.

This rearrangement joins TRBV5-1 to TRBJ1-1, with 8 bases matching TRBD1. CDR1 SGHRS and CDR2 YFSETQ come from the germline V gene. The CDR3 sequence is 14 residues long. CDR3 residues: CACPGRGLESEAFF. CDR3 nucleotide sequence: TGCGCGTGCCCAGGCAGGGGGCTTGAGAGTGAAGCTTTCTTT.

The genes are TRBV29-1 and TRBJ2-1; 7 bases are shared with TRBD1. J lost 7 bases, V lost 4 bases, and 7 bases had no gene match. The CDR3 length is 13 residues. Germline CDR1 reads SQVTM; CDR2 reads ANQGSEA. The CDR3 loop is CSVAYRGGNEQFF. The DNA of the CDR3 is TGCAGCGTTGCGTACAGGGGTGGGAATGAGCAGTTCTTC.

This rearrangement joins TRBV4-2 to TRBJ2-1, with 14 bases identical to TRBD2. CDR3 size: 16 residues. V trimming: 3 bases; J trimming: 4 bases; junction bases outside the gene matches: 2. Looked up from germline, CDR1 is LGHNA and CDR2 is YNFKEQ. The CDR3 region has the DNA TGTGCCAGCAGCCAGTGGACTAGCGGGGGGTACAATGAGCAGTTCTTC. The encoded protein is CASSQWTSGGYNEQFF.

This clonotype was counted only a few times. V gene TRBV5-1 combines with J gene TRBJ2-3; D not resolved. The CDR3 contains 15 residues. The ends were cut back, 4 bases at V and 0 bases at J, with 12 bases in the middle. Germline V gene sequence: CDR1 SGHRS, CDR2 YFSETQ. As DNA, the CDR3 is TGCGCCAGCAGCCCCCAGAGCGCTAGCACAGATACGCAGTATTTT. It is translated as CASSPQSASTDTQYF. Full variable domain (remainder filled in from reference TRBV5-1 and TRBJ2-3): KAGVTQTPRYLIKTRGQQVTLSCSPISGHRSVSWYQQTPGQGLQFLFEYFSETQRNKGNFPGRFSGRQFSNSRSEMNVSTLELGDSALYLCASSPQSASTDTQYFGPGTRLTVL.

The chain recombines TRBV5-1 with TRBJ2-3; D is ambiguous. V dropped 4 bases and J dropped 0 bases, with 9 bases sitting between them. This CDR3 spans 14 amino acids. The germline V gene has CDR1 SGHRS and CDR2 YFSETQ. Here the CDR3 reads CASSVADSTDTQYF. In DNA, the CDR3 is TGCGCCAGCAGCGTGGCGGACAGCACAGATACGCAGTATTTT.

CDR3 residues: CASSLTVSKQETQYF. CDR3 in DNA: TGCGCCAGCAGCTTGACGGTCAGCAAACAAGAGACCCAGTACTTC. This chain connects TRBV5-1 to TRBJ2-5; no clear D gene. The ends were cut back, 1 base at V and 2 bases at J, with 12 bases in the middle. The CDR3 sequence is 15 residues long. Germline assignment: CDR1 SGHRS and CDR2 YFSETQ.

The chain employs TRBV12-3 or TRBV12-4 and TRBJ2-3; D is perhaps TRBD2 (6 bases). Trimming removed 7 bases from V and 4 bases from J, with 12 bases in between. CDR3 length: 13 amino acids. CDR3 nucleotides: TGTGCCAGCACCCCTGGAGGGGCAGATACGCAGTATTTT. It codes for CASTPGGADTQYF.

This clonotype has a handful of counts. This chain links TRBV10-3 with TRBJ1-2, with 7 positions matching TRBD1. Germline V gives CDR1 ENHRY, CDR2 SYGVKD. The CDR3 is 14 residues long. With V trimmed by 2 bases and J by 7 bases, 7 bases remained unmatched. The CDR3 nucleotides read TGTGCCATCAGTGAGATAAGGGGGCGTGGTGGCTACACCTTC. This gives the protein CAISEIRGRGGYTF.

This chain connects TRBV7-3 to TRBJ1-6; tentative D call: TRBD1 (6 bases). This CDR3 is 14 amino acids long. Germline lookup yields CDR1 SGHTA and CDR2 FQGTGA. V lost 1 base and J 9 bases, leaving 10 bases between the germline ends. The CDR3 sequence is CASSLIQGLSPLHF. The CDR3 DNA sequence: TGTGCCAGCAGCTTAATTCAGGGGCTTTCACCCCTCCACTTT.

This clonotype was seen many times. The chain is built from TRBV18 and TRBJ1-1; D perhaps matches TRBD1 (5 bases). The germline gives CDR1 KGHSH, CDR2 LQKENI. V lost 3 bases, J lost 0 bases, and 5 bases lay in between. CDR3 length: 13 residues. The CDR3 reads CASSPGLNTEAFF. The DNA of the CDR3 is TGTGCCAGCTCACCGGGGCTGAACACTGAAGCTTTCTTT.

A few counts support this clonotype. This chain uses TRBV4-2 with TRBJ2-5; TRBD2 agrees at 7 bases. CDR1 is LGHNA, CDR2 YNFKEQ, per germline. The CDR3 runs 15 residues. After removal of 0 bases from V and 5 bases from J, the junction contained 6 bases not matched to a gene. In DNA, the CDR3 is TGTGCCAGCAGCCAAGAGAACGTGGGGGGGGAGACCCAGTACTTC. This translates into CASSQENVGGETQYF.

CDR3 residues: CASSQGVRGGYTF. DNA for the CDR3: TGTGCCAGCAGCCAGGGGGTACGAGGCGGCTACACCTTC. The V call is TRBV4-2, the J call TRBJ1-2; tentatively, D is TRBD1 (5 bases). Germline V lookup: CDR1 LGHNA, CDR2 YNFKEQ. This CDR3 region has 13 residues. The V end lost 3 bases, the J end lost 8 bases, and 13 bases lay between the germline ends.

This clonotype turned up a few times. The rearrangement links TRBV5-6 to TRBJ2-6; 7 bases agree with TRBD2. The CDR3 sequence is 16 residues long. J was trimmed by 3 bases and V by 4 bases; bases with no gene match: 7. CDR1 is SGHDT and CDR2 is YYEEEE in the germline V gene. CDR3 loop: CASSPGGGYGANVLTF. Here the CDR3 DNA reads TGTGCCAGCAGCCCGGGGGGTGGCTATGGGGCCAACGTCCTGACTTTC.

V and J are TRBV6-5 and TRBJ1-3, with D unresolved. V was pared by 8 bases and J by 0 bases, with 5 bases between. The CDR3 has 12 residues. CDR1 is MNHEY and CDR2 is SVGAGI in the germline V gene. The CDR3 region has the DNA TGTGCCAGCGCAAGCTCTGGAAACACCATATATTTT. Its translation is CASASSGNTIYF.

V and J are TRBV6-5 and TRBJ2-3, with D possibly called TRBD1 or TRBD2 (5 bases each). The germline V and J ends were trimmed by 2 bases and 4 bases, with 16 bases remaining between them. The germline V gene has CDR1 MNHEY and CDR2 SVGAGI. The CDR3 has 16 residues. The CDR3 bases are TGTGCCAGCAGTTACGGCGGACAACCCGGGGCAGATACGCAGTATTTT. Its protein product is CASSYGGQPGADTQYF.

V and J are TRBV4-2 and TRBJ1-4, with D maybe TRBD1 (5 bases). With 0 bases removed from V and 5 bases from J, the gap between germline ends came to 16 bases. The germline V gene has CDR1 LGHNA and CDR2 YNFKEQ. The length of the CDR3 is 17 residues. CDR3 residues: CASSQDTGAAVNEKLFF. DNA of the CDR3: TGTGCCAGCAGCCAAGATACCGGGGCAGCAGTCAATGAAAAACTGTTTTTT.

There are a few counts of this clonotype. The V call is TRBV20-1, the J call TRBJ2-7; D is undetermined. The CDR3 is 13 amino acids. Germline V gene lookup returns CDR1 DFQATT and CDR2 SNEGSKA (reference sequence). The V gene lost 4 bases and the J gene lost 5 bases, with 15 bases spanning the gap. CDR3 DNA sequence: TGCAGTGCTATCGCAGCAACCGCTGACGAGCAGTACTTC. This codes for CSAIAATADEQYF.